Below are 5 T cell receptor beta chains sequenced from a single sample in a study of beta chain features in type 1 diabetes. Whole-study findings and limits: People with Type 1 diabetes carried modestly yet significantly shorter TCRB CDR3s in all four CD4+ subsets.

Antigens for these TCRs are unknown. As every portion of the isolated RNA was reverse transcribed, the sequencing read expressed TCRB transcripts. Repertoires were generated with immunoSEQ multiplex PCR, while TCRdb's copy carries only in-frame clones and drops some. The sample has about 740,000 clones, about an eighth seen once; the top ten hold roughly 0.022%. The specimen sequenced was naive CD4+ T cells from blood. The receptors derive from a man aged 18 to 30 with type 1 diabetes.

The chain uses TRBV6-1 and TRBJ2-1; D unresolved. CDR1 and CDR2 from the germline V gene are MNHNS and SASEGT. Trimming pared 7 bases from V and 6 bases from J, leaving 16 bases between. This CDR3 has 14 residues. The CDR3 DNA reads TGTGCCAGCAAGGTCCAGCTGGGTCCCAATGAGCAGTTCTTC. Its protein is CASKVQLGPNEQFF.

The chain recombines TRBV5-1 with TRBJ1-6; D is perhaps TRBD1 (5 bases). V lost 3 bases and J lost 9, with 13 bases in between. The CDR3 length is 14 residues. Germline CDR1 is SGHRS and CDR2 is YFSETQ. CDR3 loop: CASSSGRMGSPLHF. In DNA form, the CDR3 reads TGCGCCAGCAGCTCGGGACGAATGGGTTCACCCCTCCACTTT.

Remarks on this clone: This CDR3 is also generated by other DNA sequences in the sample. The chain recombines TRBV10-3 with TRBJ1-5, with D possibly matching TRBD1 (5 bases). CDR3 length: 15 amino acids. Trimming removed 0 bases at V and 1 base at J, with 7 bases between. Germline V CDR1 and CDR2: ENHRY, SYGVKD. CDR3 bases: TGTGCCATCAGTGAGTCGGGGGGGAGCAATCAGCCCCAGCATTTT. It encodes CAISESGGSNQPQHF.

Turning to this clone: Within the sample, other DNA sequences also encode this same CDR3. The chain combines TRBV30 with TRBJ2-1; D gene unclear. V lost 0 bases and J 1 base, leaving 7 bases between the germline ends. This CDR3 is 14 amino acids long. The germline V gene encodes CDR1 GTSNPN and CDR2 SVGIG (reference sequence). CDR3 coding DNA: TGTGCCTGGAGTGTGGGTACTTCCTACAATGAGCAGTTCTTC. The encoded protein is CAWSVGTSYNEQFF.

The J gene is TRBJ2-1, the V gene TRBV5-4, with D tentatively TRBD1 or TRBD2 (7 bases each). This CDR3 has 18 amino acids. From germline, CDR1 is SGHNT and CDR2 YYREEE (reference sequence). With 0 bases removed from V and 0 bases from J, the gap between germline ends came to 16 bases. The CDR3 DNA reads TGTGCCAGCAGCTTGGTCGCAGCGGGACAGAGCTCCTACAATGAGCAGTTCTTC. Amino acid sequence: CASSLVAAGQSSYNEQFF. Full variable domain (outside the CDR3, taken from reference TRBV5-4 and TRBJ2-1): ETGVTQSPTHLIKTRGQQVTLRCSSQSGHNTVSWYQQALGQGPQFIFQYYREEENGRGNFPPRFSGLQFPNYSSELNVNALELDDSALYLCASSLVAAGQSSYNEQFFGPGTRLTVL.